Each of the 15 T cell receptor beta chains below was sequenced from the same sample in a study of blood T cell repertoires in COVID-19. Clones were read by immunoSEQ multiplex PCR, and TCRdb kept only the in-frame ones, dropping some. The sample consists of 540,000 or so clones, about 89% of them appearing once. The sample comprised peripheral blood. The receptors stem from a woman in her forties or fifties with COVID-19, enrolled during active disease.

This sequence joins TRBV30 and TRBJ2-7, with 8 bases aligning to TRBD2. Germline CDR1 is GTSNPN and CDR2 is SVGIG (reference sequence). This CDR3 region has 14 residues. J was trimmed by 3 bases and V by 0 bases; bases with no gene match: 4. The DNA for the CDR3 is TGTGCCTGGAGTGTGTCGGGGGGGGGCTACGAGCAGTACTTC. Translating gives CAWSVSGGGYEQYF.

For this clone: The junction does not match germline at one end; this may be a read error. The chain employs TRBV5-6 and TRBJ1-2; 7 bases map to TRBD1. CDR3 length: 12 residues. CDR1 and CDR2 (germline): SGHDT, YYEEEE. CDR3 region: CASSFLDREGAF. The DNA of the CDR3 is TGTGCCAGCAGCTTCTTAGACAGGGAAGGCGCCTTC.

Regarding this clone: The same CDR3 also results from other DNA sequences found in this sample. The chain combines TRBV6-5 with TRBJ2-7; TRBD1 matches at 10 bases. The V segment lost 4 bases and the J segment 5 bases; nucleotides outside the gene matches: 8. The CDR3 is 15 residues long. Germline CDR1 is MNHEY and CDR2 is SVGAGI. CDR3 DNA sequence: TGTGCCAGCAGTTCCGCCGGACAGGGGGGGGACGAGCAGTACTTC. Residues: CASSSAGQGGDEQYF.

The chain recombines TRBV12-5 with TRBJ1-5; 8 bases fit TRBD1. Germline CDR1 and CDR2: LGHNT and FRNRAP. CDR3 size: 16 residues. The junction had 3 bases not matched to a gene; V was cut back by 0 bases and J by 2 bases. The CDR3, as DNA: TGTGCTAGTGGTTTGGTAGACAGGGGTGGCAATCAGCCCCAGCATTTT. It is translated as CASGLVDRGGNQPQHF.

The genes are TRBV12-3 or TRBV12-4 and TRBJ2-7; D unclear. This CDR3 is built from 13 residues. With 3 bases removed from V and 3 bases from J, the gap between germline ends came to 9 bases. The CDR3 DNA follows: TGTGCCAGCAGTTTGAACAGCCTCTACGAGCAGTACTTC. Its protein is CASSLNSLYEQYF.

This clone has a single count. Other DNA sequences within the sample encode an identical CDR3. V is TRBV2 and J is TRBJ1-5; TRBD1 agrees at 8 bases. The length of the CDR3 is 13 residues. Germline V gene data show CDR1 as SNHLY and CDR2 as FYNNEI. Trimming took 6 bases from V and 4 from J; bases not matched to a gene: 2. The CDR3 region is CASRGQGNQPQHF. The CDR3 DNA is TGTGCCAGCAGAGGACAGGGTAATCAGCCCCAGCATTTT. Filled out from reference TRBV2 and TRBJ1-5, the complete variable domain reads EPEVTQTPSHQVTQMGQEVILRCVPISNHLYFYWYRQILGQKVEFLVSFYNNEISEKSEIFDDQFSVERPDGSNFTLKIRSTKLEDSAMYFCASRGQGNQPQHFGDGTRLSIL.

The rearrangement uses TRBV29-1 and TRBJ1-1; perhaps TRBD1 as D (6 bases). V lost 7 bases and J 8 bases, leaving 14 bases between the germline ends. The CDR3 runs 11 residues. Germline assignment: CDR1 SQVTM and CDR2 ANQGSEA. Here the CDR3 reads CSAQGSGEAFF. The CDR3 DNA reads as TGCAGCGCTCAGGGGTCGGGGGAAGCTTTCTTT.

The chain combines TRBV7-2 with TRBJ2-3; no clear D gene. Trimming removed 5 bases at V and 2 bases at J, with 11 bases between. Germline CDR1 and CDR2: SGHTA and FQGNSA. The CDR3 contains 14 residues. CDR3 bases: TGTGCCAGCAGCCTCGGGTCACACACAGATACGCAGTATTTT. It encodes CASSLGSHTDTQYF.

This chain links TRBV5-1 with TRBJ2-7, with D possibly TRBD1 on 6 matching bases. V was shortened by 4 bases and J by 5 bases, with 10 bases between the two germline ends. Germline CDR1 SGHRS, CDR2 YFSETQ. The CDR3 is 12 amino acids. The CDR3 spells CASSTDRHEQYF. In DNA form, the CDR3 reads TGCGCCAGCAGCACAGACAGGCACGAGCAGTACTTC.

This rearrangement joins TRBV5-4 to TRBJ2-2; possibly TRBD2 for D (6 bases). Trimming pared 0 bases from V and 1 base from J, leaving 13 bases between. Germline assignment: CDR1 SGHNT and CDR2 YYREEE (reference sequence). The CDR3 length is 17 residues. CDR3 sequence reads: CASSLEPGTRNTGELFF. CDR3 nucleotides: TGTGCCAGCAGCTTGGAGCCCGGGACTCGGAACACCGGGGAGCTGTTTTTT.

V is TRBV9 and J is TRBJ2-3; TRBD2 matches 8 bases. The germline CDR1 and CDR2 sequences are SGDLS and YYNGEE. V lost 5 bases and J lost 3; bases outside the gene matches: 5. This CDR3 region has 14 residues. The CDR3 nucleotides read TGTGCCAGCAGTTCGGGACTAGAAACAGATACGCAGTATTTT. Translation gives CASSSGLETDTQYF.

This clone was detected once. This rearrangement joins TRBV9 to TRBJ1-1, with TRBD1 matching 8 bases. The CDR3 totals 14 residues. V was pared by 4 bases and J by 5 bases, with 7 bases of the junction left unmatched. Germline V gene sequence: CDR1 SGDLS, CDR2 YYNGEE. The CDR3 DNA sequence: TGTGCCAGCAGCTTAACAGGGGGGGAGACTGAAGCTTTCTTT. Translated: CASSLTGGETEAFF.

The V call is TRBV5-1, the J call TRBJ2-4, with TRBD1 matching 9 bases. Per germline, CDR1 SGHRS and CDR2 YFSETQ. This CDR3 is 14 amino acids long. V gave up 4 bases and J gave up 5 bases; unmatched junction bases: 4. The DNA of the CDR3 is TGCGCCAGCAGCGAAAGACAGGGGGAAAACATTCAGTACTTC. It encodes CASSERQGENIQYF.

The gene calls are TRBV18 and TRBJ1-2, with 7 bases that match TRBD1. Trimming took 1 base from V and 4 from J; bases not matched to a gene: 6. The CDR3 runs to 15 residues. CDR1 KGHSH and CDR2 LQKENI come from the germline V gene. The CDR3 spells CASSPLEGAGYGYTF. Here the CDR3 DNA reads TGTGCCAGCTCACCACTTGAGGGGGCGGGCTATGGCTACACCTTC. The full variable domain, rest sourced from reference TRBV18 and TRBJ1-2, is NAGVMQNPRHLVRRRGQEARLRCSPMKGHSHVYWYRQLPEEGLKFMVYLQKENIIDESGMPKERFSAEFPKEGPSILRIQQVVRGDSAAYFCASSPLEGAGYGYTFGSGTRLTVV.

This chain links TRBV3-1 (or the pseudogene TRBV3-2) with TRBJ1-1, with TRBD1 identical over 7 bases. Looked up from germline, CDR1 is LGHDT and CDR2 is YNNKEL (reference sequence). The CDR3 loop spans 12 amino acids. Trimming at V came to 1 base and at J to 7 bases, leaving 0 bases not matched to a gene. The CDR3 sequence is CASSQGTGEAFF. The CDR3 bases are TGTGCCAGCAGCCAAGGGACAGGTGAAGCTTTCTTT.